This T cell receptor beta chain was profiled in a study of Ad26.COV2.S vaccination and SARS-CoV-2 variants. The table lists this clone with a few counts. Assay: immunoSEQ multiplex PCR; the TCRdb copy retains only in-frame clones and omits some. The sample consists of about 350,000 clones, around 90% of them appearing once. The CDR3 is made up of 16 amino acids. Trimming took 0 bases from V and 4 from J, leaving 13 bases between them. The germline gives CDR1 MNHEY, CDR2 SVGAGI. Sample treatment: roughly 20 received Ad26.COV2.S at low or high dose, single or two shots; about 5 received placebo; per-sample allocation not given. Following the first vaccine or placebo injection, samples were taken on day 63.

This rearrangement joins TRBV6-5 to TRBJ2-1; D may be TRBD2 (7 bases). The sequencing used peripheral blood, collected in a trial of Ad26.COV2.S vaccine versus placebo. The TCR comes from a person between 18 and 60 years old who received the Ad26.COV2.S COVID-19 vaccine or a placebo. The CDR3 sequence is CASSYSGGGVYNEQFF. CDR3 bases: TGTGCCAGCAGTTACTCGGGAGGGGGGGTGTACAATGAGCAGTTCTTC.